This record looks at one T cell receptor (beta chain) sequence and its context. V was cut by 0 bases and J by 4 bases, with 12 bases left in between. CDR3 length equals 15 residues. CDR1 is LNHDA and CDR2 is SQIVND in the germline V gene (reference sequence). This sample is part of a study of control samples from healthy donors and cancer patients. Sequenced by immunoSEQ multiplex PCR; TCRdb stores in-frame clones only, minus some. The sample has tens of thousands of clones, about 95% seen once. The chain links TRBV19 to TRBJ1-2; perhaps TRBD1 as D (5 bases). The receptor's source is a woman under 40 in good health. Sequencing was carried out using blood. The CDR3 region is CASSIDHGTAYGYTF. For the CDR3, the DNA is TGTGCCAGTAGTATAGATCATGGGACGGCCTATGGCTACACCTTC.